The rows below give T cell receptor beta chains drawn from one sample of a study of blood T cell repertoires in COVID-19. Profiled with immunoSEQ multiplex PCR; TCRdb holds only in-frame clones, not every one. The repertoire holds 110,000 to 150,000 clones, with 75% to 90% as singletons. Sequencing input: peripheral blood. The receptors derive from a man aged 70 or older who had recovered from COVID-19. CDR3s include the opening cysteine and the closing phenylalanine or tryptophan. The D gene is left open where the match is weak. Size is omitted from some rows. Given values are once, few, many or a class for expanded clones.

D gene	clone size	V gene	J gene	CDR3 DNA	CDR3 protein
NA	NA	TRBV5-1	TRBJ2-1	TGCGCCAGCAGCCCCTTAGGGGGCTCCTACAATGAGCAGTTCTTC	CASSPLGGSYNEQFF
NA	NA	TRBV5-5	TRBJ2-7	TGTGCCAGCAGCTCCGGCCCACAGGTAACCTACGAGCAGTACTTC	CASSSGPQVTYEQYF
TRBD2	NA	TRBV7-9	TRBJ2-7	TGTGCCAGCAGCCCTCTTGGGCTAGCGGGAGTGGGCGAGCAGTACTTC	CASSPLGLAGVGEQYF
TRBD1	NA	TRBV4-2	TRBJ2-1	TGTGCCAGCAGCCAAGAAGAACAGGGGGCCTACAATGAGCAGTTCTTC	CASSQEEQGAYNEQFF
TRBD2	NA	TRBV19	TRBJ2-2	TGTGCCAGTAGTAACCCCCCCAGACTAGCGGCCGCGAACACCGGGGAGCTGTTTTTT	CASSNPPRLAAANTGELFF
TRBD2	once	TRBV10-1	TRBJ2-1	TGCGCCAGCAGTGAGGGACTAGCGATTACGTCGGGTGAGCAGTTCTTC	CASSEGLAITSGEQFF
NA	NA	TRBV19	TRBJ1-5	TGTGCCAGTAGTATGACAGATTATAGCAATCAGCCCCAGCATTTT	CASSMTDYSNQPQHF
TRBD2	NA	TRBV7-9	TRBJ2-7	TGTGCCAGCAGTTCGTCCGGGACTACCTACGAGCAGTACTTC	CASSSSGTTYEQYF
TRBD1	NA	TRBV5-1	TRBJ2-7	TGCGCCAGCAGCTTGGTCGACAGGGTCCACGAGCAGTACTTC	CASSLVDRVHEQYF
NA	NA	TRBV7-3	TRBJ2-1	TGTGCCAGCAGCTTAGACCCACCGGGACTGGACTACAATGAGCAGTTCTTC	CASSLDPPGLDYNEQFF
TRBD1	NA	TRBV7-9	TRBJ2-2	TGTGCCAGCACCGACAGGGCCGCTTCGAACACCGGGGAGCTGTTTTTT	CASTDRAASNTGELFF
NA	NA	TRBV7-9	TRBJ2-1	TGTGCCAGCAGCTACACCCCCTACAATGAGCAGTTCTTC	CASSYTPYNEQFF
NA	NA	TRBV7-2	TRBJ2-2	TGTGCCAGCAGCTATGACGCGACAGCCGGGGAGCTGTTTTTT	CASSYDATAGELFF
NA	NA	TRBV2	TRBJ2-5	TGTGCCAGCAGTGAATTTCAGGGGGGAGGCCAAGAGACCCAGTACTTC	CASSEFQGGGQETQYF
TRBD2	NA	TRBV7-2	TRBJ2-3	TGTGCCAGCAGCCAATCAGGAGCGGGAGTTCCAGATACGCAGTATTTT	CASSQSGAGVPDTQYF
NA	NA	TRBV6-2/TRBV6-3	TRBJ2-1	TGTGCCAGCAGTTTGGGCCAGGGGTTACGAAATGAGCAGTTCTTC	CASSLGQGLRNEQFF
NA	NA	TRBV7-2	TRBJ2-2	TGTGCCAGCAGCGCGTACACCGGGGAGCTGTTTTTT	CASSAYTGELFF
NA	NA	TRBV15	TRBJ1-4	TGTGCCACCAGCAGGACCGGGACACCTAATGAAAAACTGTTTTTT	CATSRTGTPNEKLFF
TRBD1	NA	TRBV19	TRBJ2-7	TGTGCCACTTCGGACAGGGGTTACGAGCAGTACTTC	CATSDRGYEQYF
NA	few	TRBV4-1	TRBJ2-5	TGCGCCAGCAGCCAAGATCGCCACCTAGCGTCCCAAGAGACCCAGTACTTC	CASSQDRHLASQETQYF
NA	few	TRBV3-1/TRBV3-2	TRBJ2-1	TGTGCCAGCAGCCAAGTAGAGCTAGCAAGGTACAATGAGCAGTTCTTC	CASSQVELARYNEQFF
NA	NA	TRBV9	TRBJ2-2	TGTGCCAGCAGCGACCCTCAGTTCGGGGAGCTGTTTTTT	CASSDPQFGELFF
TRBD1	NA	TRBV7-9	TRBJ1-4	TGTGCCAGCAGCTCAACCCGGGACAGGGGTGAAAAACTGTTTTTT	CASSSTRDRGEKLFF
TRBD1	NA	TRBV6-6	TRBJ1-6	TGTGCCACTTCCCGGGACAGGGGGCGATCACCCCTCCACTTT	CATSRDRGRSPLHF
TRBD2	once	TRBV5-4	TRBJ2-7	TGTGCCAGCAGCTTGGATCTAGCGGGAGCCTTTGAGCAGTACTTC	CASSLDLAGAFEQYF
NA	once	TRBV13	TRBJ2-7	TGTGCCAGCAGCCCCGACAGAGGACCGTTCTACGAGCAGTACTTC	CASSPDRGPFYEQYF
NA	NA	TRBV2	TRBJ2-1	TGTGCCAGCAGTCTAGAGCTGGCCAATGAGCAGTTCTTC	CASSLELANEQFF
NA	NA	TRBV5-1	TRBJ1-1	TGCGCCAGCAGCTTGGCCCCCTACGAACCACCGATGAACACTGAAGCTTTCTTT	CASSLAPYEPPMNTEAFF
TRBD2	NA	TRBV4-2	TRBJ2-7	TGTGCCAGCAGCCAGGGCTTTACCGGGACTAGCGCTCGCGAGCAGTACTTC	CASSQGFTGTSAREQYF
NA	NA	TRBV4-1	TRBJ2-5	TGCGCCAGCAGCCAGGGCCCAGGGGGGGAGACCCAGTACTTC	CASSQGPGGETQYF
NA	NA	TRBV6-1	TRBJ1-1	TGTGCCAGCAGTGATACAGGGCCCACTGAAGCTTTCTTT	CASSDTGPTEAFF
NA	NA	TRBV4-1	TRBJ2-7	TGCGCCAGCAGCCAAGAACGGGGTGGCGAGCAGTACTTC	CASSQERGGEQYF
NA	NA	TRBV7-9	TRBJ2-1	TGTGCCAGCAGCCAAGGAGGGGGGGCGCGGTATGAGCAGTTCTTC	CASSQGGGARYEQFF
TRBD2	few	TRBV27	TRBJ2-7	TGTGCCAGCAGTTTGACACGGACTAGCGGGAGTATCGACGAGCAGTACTTC	CASSLTRTSGSIDEQYF